The entry below describes one T cell receptor (beta chain). This sample is part of a study of blood T cell repertoires in COVID-19. As for the study in general: The United States, Italy and Spain provided the acute and convalescent COVID-19 samples.

Seattle patients were enrolled while actively infected and followed longitudinally. Germline lookup yields CDR1 SGHVS and CDR2 FNYEAQ. V was cut by 1 base and J by 4 bases, with 9 bases left in between. The CDR3 extends over 14 amino acids. How the authors handled the data: Estimated nucleated cell counts came from reference gene primer amplification. Clones were sequenced by immunoSEQ multiplex PCR, and TCRdb holds only the in-frame ones, with some missing. V, J and clone size are those of that table, while D and trimming were read from the DNA. The sample contains 250,000 to 350,000 clones, about 87% of which appear only once.

This sequence joins TRBV7-6 and TRBJ2-3; D is unresolved. Input material: peripheral blood. This receptor was taken from a woman between 45 and 60 years old with COVID-19, enrolled during active disease. The CDR3 nucleotides read TGTGCCAGCAGCTTAGAACCAGGTCCAGATACGCAGTATTTT. Translated, it gives CASSLEPGPDTQYF.